Included here is one T cell receptor beta chain sequence, with context. The antigen is unknown. Trimming pared 5 bases from V and 6 bases from J, leaving 17 bases between. This CDR3 has 14 residues. Germline V lookup: CDR1 SGHTA, CDR2 FQGNSA. The entry originates in a study of cytomegalovirus exposure and HLA in healthy donors. Whole-study findings and limits: Cytomegalovirus status was reportedly diagnosed by the classifier with high specificity and sensitivity. Fewer N-insertions (relative to the approximately 670-donor mean) were reportedly seen in an Asian-associated ancestry cluster in a later analysis. A few chains tied to CMV proved CMV antigen-specific in vitro.

Vbeta (60) and Jbeta (13) primers were used in the PCR. This table comes from immunoSEQ multiplex PCR, and its TCRdb copy is limited to in-frame clones, with some not included. The listing records tens of thousands of clones. The TCR sequence derives from a female donor in good health and CMV-seropositive. Sequenced: PBMCs. J is TRBJ2-7 and V is TRBV7-2, with a possible D match to TRBD2 (6 bases). CDR3 coding DNA: TGTGCCAGCAGCCCGATTTCGCGGGGAGGCGAGCAGTACTTC. This translates into CASSPISRGGEQYF. Full variable domain (missing parts from reference TRBV7-2 and TRBJ2-7): GAGVSQSPSNKVTEKGKDVELRCDPISGHTALYWYRQSLGQGLEFLIYFQGNSAPDKSGLPSDRFSAERTGGSVSTLTIQRTQQEDSAVYLCASSPISRGGEQYFGPGTRLTVT.